The rows below give T cell receptor beta chains drawn from one sample of a study of chemoradiotherapy in HPV16-positive cancers. TCRdb keeps only in-frame clones here, not all; method: immunoSEQ multiplex PCR. Of about 24,000 clones in the sample, roughly 90% are singletons; the top ten hold 15% to 20%. The sample here was blood, taken from a patient who underwent chemoradiotherapy. The origin of the receptors is a human donor with HPV-associated anogenital cancer. Each CDR3 is given with its conserved first and last residue. D genes are given only for firm matches. Only part of the rows carry a size: once, few, many, or a class if the clone is expanded.

CASSLGAGVLGYTF | TGTGCCAGCAGCTTAGGTGCCGGGGTACTTGGCTACACCTTC | TRBJ1-2 | . | TRBV7-9 | .
CASSVTSFGGETQYF | TGTGCCAGCAGCGTGACTAGTTTTGGCGGAGAGACCCAGTACTTC | TRBJ2-5 | few | TRBV9 | .
CSARDLYEQYF | TGCAGTGCTAGAGATCTCTACGAGCAGTACTTC | TRBJ2-7 | . | TRBV20-1 | .
CASSKGEKRASPRGEQYF | TGTGCCAGCAGCAAAGGTGAGAAGAGGGCTAGCCCCCGGGGGGAGCAGTACTTC | TRBJ2-7 | . | TRBV21-1 | .
CAIDSGGYNEQFF | TGTGCCATCGATAGCGGGGGCTACAATGAGCAGTTCTTC | TRBJ2-1 | few | TRBV10-3 | TRBD2
CASSLASGEGRTGELFF | TGTGCCAGCAGCTTGGCCTCGGGGGAGGGCCGGACCGGGGAGCTGTTTTTT | TRBJ2-2 | . | TRBV5-6 | TRBD2
CASSLGGAGGKVEQYF | TGTGCCAGCAGCTTGGGGGGCGCCGGCGGGAAGGTCGAGCAGTACTTC | TRBJ2-7 | . | TRBV5-4 | .
CASSSHQGGGGETQYF | TGTGCCAGCAGCTCCCACCAGGGGGGCGGTGGGGAGACCCAGTACTTC | TRBJ2-5 | . | TRBV11-2 | .
CASRVSGTGLYEQYF | TGTGCCAGTAGAGTATCCGGGACAGGCCTTTACGAGCAGTACTTC | TRBJ2-7 | . | TRBV19 | TRBD1
CASTLGRGNQPQHF | TGTGCCAGCACCCTGGGAAGGGGCAATCAGCCCCAGCATTTT | TRBJ1-5 | . | TRBV5-5 | .
CASTPLAGNTGELFF | TGTGCCAGCACCCCTCTAGCGGGTAACACCGGGGAGCTGTTTTTT | TRBJ2-2 | few | TRBV6-1 | TRBD2
CASSLVGTGFF | TGTGCCAGCAGCTTAGTTGGGACAGGTTTTTTC | TRBJ1-2 | . | TRBV7-9 | TRBD1
CASSVGSSPLDAQYF | TGTGCCAGCAGCGTAGGATCTAGCCCACTTGATGCGCAGTATTTT | TRBJ2-3 | . | TRBV7-3 | .
CASSLAGRSYGYTF | TGTGCCAGTAGTTTGGCAGGGAGGAGCTATGGCTACACCTTC | TRBJ1-2 | once | TRBV19 | .
CATGLAGSHEQYF | TGTGCCACCGGACTAGCGGGAAGTCACGAGCAGTACTTC | TRBJ2-7 | . | TRBV28 | TRBD2
CASSLTGGTNEKLFF | TGTGCCAGCAGCCTTACAGGGGGTACTAATGAAAAACTGTTTTTT | TRBJ1-4 | . | TRBV7-9 | TRBD1